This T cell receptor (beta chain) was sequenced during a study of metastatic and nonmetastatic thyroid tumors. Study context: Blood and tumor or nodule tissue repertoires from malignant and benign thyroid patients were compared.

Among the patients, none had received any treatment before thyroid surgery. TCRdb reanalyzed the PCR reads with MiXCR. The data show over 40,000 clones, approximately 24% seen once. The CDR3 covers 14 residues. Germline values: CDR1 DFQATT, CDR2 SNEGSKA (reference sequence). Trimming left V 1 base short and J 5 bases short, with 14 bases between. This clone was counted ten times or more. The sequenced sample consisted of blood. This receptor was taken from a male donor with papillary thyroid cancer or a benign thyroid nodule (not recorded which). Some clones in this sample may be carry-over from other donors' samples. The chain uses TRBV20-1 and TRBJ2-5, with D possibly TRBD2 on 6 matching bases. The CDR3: CSARVRGAGETQYF. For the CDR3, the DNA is TGCAGTGCTAGAGTACGAGGTGCGGGGGAGACCCAGTACTTC.